The subject of this entry is one T cell receptor (beta chain). As yet, its antigen is unknown. Every donor had blood drawn once into heparin, 100 to 150 mL on average. These data are taken from a study of beta chain features in type 1 diabetes. CDR3 size: 15 residues. The study, taken as a whole, reports: People with Type 1 diabetes carried modestly yet significantly shorter TCRB CDR3s in all four CD4+ subsets.

TCRB transcripts that were expressed got sequenced, as all of the isolated RNA had been reverse transcribed. The assay was immunoSEQ multiplex PCR, and TCRdb's table has in-frame clones only and misses some. The repertoire holds some 660,000 clones, with about 14% as singletons. The rearrangement links TRBV1 to TRBJ1-6. TRBV1 is a pseudogene segment. The specimen sequenced was naive CD4+ T cells from blood. The sequence derives from a man aged 18 to 30 with type 1 diabetes. In DNA, the CDR3 is TGCACCAGCAGCCAAGAGAGCGCGGAGGTACCACCCCTCCACTTT. Its translation: CTSSQESAEVPPLHF.